Listed below are T cell receptor beta chains from one sample, sequenced in a study of post-analysis software for immune sequencing data. TCRdb re-derived calls from the PCR reads in MiXCR, one entry per CDR3 protein. The table records 430,000 or so distinct CDR3 sequences, approximately 39% of them present only once. The sequencing input was blood. These receptors were taken from a girl aged 2-10 years with multiple sclerosis. Each CDR3 is given with its conserved first and last residue. A D gene is named only where the DNA matches it firmly. Clone size appears in some rows only: once, few, many, or a class for an expanded clone.

size: -
length: 14
V: TRBV6-5
J: TRBJ2-1
D: -
CDR3: CATKGSGEVNEQFF
DNA: TGTGCCACCAAGGGTAGCGGAGAGGTCAATGAGCAGTTCTTC

size: few
length: 16
V: TRBV20-1
J: TRBJ2-3
D: TRBD2
CDR3: CSAKGLAGGYADTQYF
DNA: TGCAGTGCAAAGGGACTAGCGGGAGGATATGCAGATACGCAGTATTTT

size: -
length: 14
V: TRBV6-4
J: TRBJ1-1
D: TRBD1
CDR3: CASSADRGNTEAFF
DNA: TGTGCCAGCAGCGCAGACAGGGGGAACACTGAAGCTTTCTTT

size: -
length: 17
V: TRBV15
J: TRBJ2-3
D: -
CDR3: CATSRGLRGISTDTQYF
DNA: TGTGCCACCAGCAGAGGACTCAGGGGAATTAGCACAGATACGCAGTATTTT

size: -
length: 18
V: TRBV27
J: TRBJ2-6
D: -
CDR3: CASSFLDRFSSGANVLTF
DNA: TGTGCCAGCAGTTTCCTGGACAGATTCAGCTCTGGGGCCAACGTCCTGACTTTC

size: -
length: 13
V: TRBV12-3/TRBV12-4
J: TRBJ1-1
D: -
CDR3: CASTQQQNTEAFF
DNA: TGTGCCAGCACCCAACAGCAGAACACTGAAGCTTTCTTT

size: -
length: 14
V: TRBV6-1
J: TRBJ2-7
D: TRBD1
CDR3: CASILGGTSYEQYF
DNA: TGTGCCAGCATCCTAGGGGGCACTTCCTACGAGCAGTACTTC

size: -
length: 15
V: TRBV20-1
J: TRBJ1-5
D: -
CDR3: CSASGALYSNQPQHF
DNA: TGCAGTGCTTCCGGGGCCCTTTATAGCAATCAGCCCCAGCATTTT

size: -
length: 15
V: TRBV6-5
J: TRBJ1-2
D: -
CDR3: CACSYSGGADYGYTF
DNA: TGTGCCTGCAGTTACTCGGGAGGGGCGGACTATGGCTACACCTTC

size: few
length: 14
V: TRBV7-9
J: TRBJ2-3
D: -
CDR3: CASSLDGGTDTQYF
DNA: TGTGCCAGCAGCTTAGATGGCGGCACAGATACGCAGTATTTT

size: few
length: 14
V: TRBV6-5
J: TRBJ2-3
D: TRBD1
CDR3: CASGDRGGTDTQYF
DNA: TGTGCCAGTGGAGACAGGGGTGGAACAGATACGCAGTATTTT

size: -
length: 16
V: TRBV29-1
J: TRBJ2-3
D: TRBD1
CDR3: CSVERDRGFSTDTQYF
DNA: TGCAGCGTTGAAAGGGACAGGGGGTTCAGCACAGATACGCAGTATTTT

size: many
length: 14
V: TRBV5-1
J: TRBJ1-6
D: TRBD1
CDR3: CASSSAGGYSPLHF
DNA: TGCGCCAGCAGCTCGGCAGGGGGGTATTCACCCCTCCACTTT